Listed below are T cell receptor beta chains from one sample, sequenced in a study of T cell repertoires and HLA-DP antigens. Sequenced by immunoSEQ multiplex PCR; TCRdb stores in-frame clones only, minus some. This table holds about 73,000 clones, around four fifths found once. Their antigens remain unidentified. Sequenced sample: CD4+ T cells from PBMCs. These receptors were collected from a man aged 60 to 75 in good health and CMV-seronegative. Each CDR3 is given with its conserved first and last residue. The D gene is left open where the match is weak. The size of a clone is reported for some rows only, either as once, few or many, or as a class for expanded clones.

NA	TRBJ2-2	NA	TRBV7-2	TGTGCCAGCAGCTTTAGTAGGCTAGCCGGGGAGCTGTTTTTT	CASSFSRLAGELFF
once	TRBJ1-4	NA	TRBV7-2	TGTGCCAGCAGCCCGACGTTAACCAGGGGACTGTTTTTT	CASSPTLTRGLFF
NA	TRBJ2-2	NA	TRBV7-9	TGTGCCAGCAGCCTGGCTGAGAACACCGGGGAGCTGTTTTTT	CASSLAENTGELFF
NA	TRBJ2-1	NA	TRBV27	TGTGCCAGCAGTTCGGCGGAGAAGAGCTCCTACAATGAGCAGTTCTTC	CASSSAEKSSYNEQFF
NA	TRBJ1-2	NA	TRBV5-5	TGTGCCAGCACCTTTGACAGAAACGGAGGCGTCTATGGCTACACCTTC	CASTFDRNGGVYGYTF
NA	TRBJ1-6	TRBD1	TRBV30	TGTGCCTGGAGTCGGGAGGGACAGGGGGCAAATTCACCCCTCCACTTT	CAWSREGQGANSPLHF
NA	TRBJ2-2	NA	TRBV11-2	TGTGCCAGCAGCTCCTACCGTAAGACTGGGGTGAACACCGGGGAGCTGTTTTTT	CASSSYRKTGVNTGELFF
NA	TRBJ2-2	NA	TRBV30	TGTGCCTGGAGTCAGCGCGGGGAGCTGTTTTTT	CAWSQRGELFF
few	TRBJ1-2	TRBD1	TRBV5-8	TGTGCCAGCAGCTTGGAAGGGGGCGCAGGGCCTATCGCCGGCTACACCTTC	CASSLEGGAGPIAGYTF
NA	TRBJ2-7	TRBD2	TRBV10-2	TGCGCCAGCAGTGGCGGACTAGCGGGGGCTTACGAGCAGTACTTC	CASSGGLAGAYEQYF
NA	TRBJ2-2	NA	TRBV25-1	TGTGCCAGCAGGGGGTTTGGGTTTGACACCGGGGAGCTGTTTTTT	CASRGFGFDTGELFF
once	TRBJ1-1	NA	TRBV5-6	TGTGCCAGCAGCTACACCGGGACACCGAACACTGAAGCTTTCTTT	CASSYTGTPNTEAFF
once	TRBJ1-1	NA	TRBV5-1	TGCGCCAGCAGCCTCGCCTCAGGCGACACTGAAGCTTTCTTT	CASSLASGDTEAFF
NA	TRBJ1-1	NA	TRBV6-1	TGTGCCAGCAGGGAGAGCTGGGGCGTCGGCACTGAAGCTTTCTTT	CASRESWGVGTEAFF
NA	TRBJ1-1	NA	TRBV28	TGTGCCAGCAGTTTCCCGGTTGAAAGGACTGAAGCTTTCTTT	CASSFPVERTEAFF
NA	TRBJ1-3	NA	TRBV6-5	TGTGCCACCTTCACGGCTTGGGGAAACACCATATATTTT	CATFTAWGNTIYF
NA	TRBJ2-2	TRBD2	TRBV28	TGTGCCAGCAGTTTACTAGCGGGGGCGAACACCGGGGAGCTGTTTTTT	CASSLLAGANTGELFF
NA	TRBJ2-1	NA	TRBV11-2	TGTGCCAGCAGCTTAGCAGGGCCATCCTTAAATGAGCAGTTCTTC	CASSLAGPSLNEQFF
once	TRBJ2-5	NA	TRBV6-1	TGTGCCAGCAGTGGCTCCGATCAACGAATAAAAAGGGGGTGGGAGACCCAGTACTTC	CASSGSDQRIKRGWETQYF
NA	TRBJ1-4	NA	TRBV7-2	TGTGCCAGCAGCTTAAGGGGTACTAATGAAAAACTGTTTTTT	CASSLRGTNEKLFF
NA	TRBJ1-1	NA	TRBV7-2	TGTGCCAGCAGCAGGGTTCGCACTGAAGCTTTCTTT	CASSRVRTEAFF
NA	TRBJ2-3	TRBD2	TRBV4-3	TGCGCCAGCAGCCAATACGGGGGGTCTGCAGATACGCAGTATTTT	CASSQYGGSADTQYF
few	TRBJ2-2	TRBD1	TRBV6-1	TGTGCCAGCAGTGAACTCAGGGGGCAGGTCACCGGGGAGCTGTTTTTT	CASSELRGQVTGELFF
NA	TRBJ1-4	NA	TRBV7-9	TGTGCCAGCAGCCAAGAACCGGTTAATGAAAAACTGTTTTTT	CASSQEPVNEKLFF
NA	TRBJ2-6	TRBD1	TRBV30	TGTGCCTGGAGTCCAACTCCCGGAACAGGGGGAAGGGTCTCATCTGGGGCCAACGTCCTGACTTTC	CAWSPTPGTGGRVSSGANVLTF
NA	TRBJ2-1	TRBD1	TRBV9	TGTGCCAGCAGCCCAGGACAGGGACGGTACAATGAGCAGTTCTTC	CASSPGQGRYNEQFF
NA	TRBJ2-2	NA	TRBV9	TGTGCCAGCAGGCCTACTAGACATAACACCGGGGAGCTGTTTTTT	CASRPTRHNTGELFF
NA	TRBJ1-5	NA	TRBV4-3	TGCGCCAGCAGCCAAGATCGGGCGGTCAATCAGCCCCAGCATTTT	CASSQDRAVNQPQHF
few	TRBJ2-7	NA	TRBV6-5	TGTGCCAGCAGCCCTAGACAGGGAGGGCACGAGCAGTACTTC	CASSPRQGGHEQYF
NA	TRBJ1-3	NA	TRBV5-6	TGTGCCAGCAGCTTGTGGGAAGCCGGAAACACCATATATTTT	CASSLWEAGNTIYF
NA	TRBJ2-5	TRBD2	TRBV13	TGTGCCAGCAGCTTAGGGGTCTCCAGCGGCGGGAGGACCCAGTACTTC	CASSLGVSSGGRTQYF
few	TRBJ1-2	NA	TRBV6-5	TGTGCCAGCAGTTACTCCCGGGGCGGCTACACCTTC	CASSYSRGGYTF
NA	TRBJ2-2	NA	TRBV7-6	TGTGCCAGCAGCCCTAATGGAGGAGGTAACACCGGGGAGCTGTTTTTT	CASSPNGGGNTGELFF
NA	TRBJ2-5	TRBD1	TRBV30	TGTGCCTGGCAACCGGACAGGGGGCGCGAGACCCAGTACTTC	CAWQPDRGRETQYF
NA	TRBJ1-1	TRBD1	TRBV30	TGTGCCTGGAGTCGGGACAGAGCCTCCACTGAAGCTTTCTTT	CAWSRDRASTEAFF
few	TRBJ1-6	TRBD1	TRBV30	TGTGCCTGGAGCGCCGGACAGGGCGGTAATTCACCCCTCCACTTT	CAWSAGQGGNSPLHF
NA	TRBJ2-2	NA	TRBV7-9	TGTGCCAGCAGCATGGGAGCGAACACCGGGGAGCTGTTTTTT	CASSMGANTGELFF
NA	TRBJ2-7	TRBD2	TRBV5-5	TGTGCCAGCAGCTTGGGACCCGGGACTAGCGGGGTGTACGAGCAGTACTTC	CASSLGPGTSGVYEQYF
NA	TRBJ2-7	TRBD1	TRBV15	TGTGCCACCAGCAGAGATAAAGGGACAGGGTTCAACGAGCAGTACTTC	CATSRDKGTGFNEQYF
NA	TRBJ2-5	TRBD2	TRBV4-2	TGTGCCAGCAGCCTAAGACCCCCTGGACTAGCGGGAGGGGGTCAAGAGACCCAGTACTTC	CASSLRPPGLAGGGQETQYF
NA	TRBJ2-2	NA	TRBV27	TGTGCCAGCAGTTTAGGCAGGAACACCGGGGAGCTGTTTTTT	CASSLGRNTGELFF
NA	TRBJ1-1	NA	TRBV6-1	TGTGCCAGCAGTGTTCGGGAGAACACTGAAGCTTTCTTT	CASSVRENTEAFF
NA	TRBJ2-5	NA	TRBV5-1	TGCGCCAGCAGCATAATGGAGCTCCAAGAGACCCAGTACTTC	CASSIMELQETQYF
few	TRBJ1-1	NA	TRBV19	TGTGCCAGTAGTATGCGACAGCTAGCCGAAGCTTTCTTT	CASSMRQLAEAFF
NA	TRBJ1-2	TRBD1	TRBV6-5	TGTGCCAGCAAAGACAGGGGAACGGTCTATGGCTACACCTTC	CASKDRGTVYGYTF
NA	TRBJ2-7	TRBD1	TRBV5-6	TGTGCCAGCAGCTTGGCAGGGACAGGGGGTTACGAGCAGTACTTC	CASSLAGTGGYEQYF
many	TRBJ2-2	TRBD1	TRBV6-1	TGTGCCAGCGACAGGGGGAACACCGGGGAGCTGTTTTTT	CASDRGNTGELFF
NA	TRBJ1-3	TRBD1	TRBV15	TGTGCCACCGGGGGGGACAGGGCGAGCTCTGGAAACACCATATATTTT	CATGGDRASSGNTIYF
NA	TRBJ2-5	TRBD1	TRBV7-8	TGTGCCAGCAGCTTAGCTGACTCCAGGACAGGGGCACAGAGGGAGACCCAGTACTTC	CASSLADSRTGAQRETQYF
NA	TRBJ1-1	NA	TRBV7-8	TGTGCCAGCAGCCAAACGGGAATCCGGAACACTGAAGCTTTCTTT	CASSQTGIRNTEAFF
NA	TRBJ2-7	NA	TRBV7-9	TGTGCCAGCAGCCCACCAGGAGGGGCCTACGAGCAGTACTTC	CASSPPGGAYEQYF
NA	TRBJ1-4	NA	TRBV29-1	TGCAGCGTTTTGGACAGAAATGAAAAACTGTTTTTT	CSVLDRNEKLFF
NA	TRBJ1-1	NA	TRBV2	TGTGCCAGCAGCCAGGGGAACACTGAAGCTTTCTTT	CASSQGNTEAFF
NA	TRBJ2-1	NA	TRBV19	TGTGCCAGTAGTCCGGCCTCCGCGCCGGATGAGCAGTTCTTC	CASSPASAPDEQFF
NA	TRBJ1-2	TRBD1	TRBV5-1	TGCGCCAGCAGCCCCGGGACAGGGGAGAACTATGGCTACACCTTC	CASSPGTGENYGYTF
NA	TRBJ1-6	TRBD1	TRBV28	TGTGCCAGCAGCCTGGGACAGGGGTATTCACCCCTCCACTTT	CASSLGQGYSPLHF
once	TRBJ1-6	NA	TRBV14	TGTGCCAGCAGCCAATCACAGCACTCCTATAATTCACCCCTCCACTTT	CASSQSQHSYNSPLHF